The TCR beta chain under discussion was sequenced for a study of human T cells and chemical hapten exposure. About the research overall: TCR yields differed between samples (mainly from small differences in pooled library volume). Study results and caveats: The formation of large CDR3 similarity clusters by expanded TCRs significantly exceeded that of controls.

This clonotype was observed a handful of times. Its antigen is not identified. Time point of the sample: pre-sensitization, week 0. Treatment given: therapeutic diphenylcyclopropenone sensitization with weekly scalp DPC. Donation of samples came from alopecia patients who were 18 to 70 years old and suitable for DPC. TCRdb itself ran the RACE reads through MiXCR, one entry per CDR3 protein. This table has fewer than 300,000 distinct CDR3 sequences, approximately 8.4% appearing once. The J segment lost 3 bases and the V segment lost 6 bases, leaving 6 bases of the junction unmatched. This CDR3 is 15 amino acids long. Germline V gives CDR1 MDHEN, CDR2 SYDVKM.

This TCR was recovered from a woman between 40 and 50 years old with alopecia areata. Some clones in this sample may be carry-over from other donors' samples. The sample consisted of whole blood, taken in connection with sensitization to the hapten diphenylcyclopropenone (DPC). The chain recombines TRBV28 with TRBJ2-3, with TRBD2 matching 10 bases. The CDR3 region has the DNA TGTGCCAGCAGGGTAGCGGGAGGCGGGACAGATACGCAGTATTTT. It yields the protein CASRVAGGGTDTQYF.